A selection of T cell receptor beta chains follows, all from one sample in a study of blood T cell repertoires in COVID-19. Clones were read by immunoSEQ multiplex PCR, and TCRdb kept only the in-frame ones, dropping some. The table includes fewer than 350,000 clones, around 86% detected once. Source material: peripheral blood. The receptors were sampled from a woman aged 55 to 70 with active or convalescent COVID-19. The CDR3 runs from the conserved cysteine through the conserved F or W. Each record gives: J gene, V gene, CDR3 protein.

>TRBJ2-2|TRBV5-1
CASSLGTGRNTGELFF
>TRBJ1-2|TRBV4-2
CASSQDRSGYTF
>TRBJ1-1|TRBV7-9
CASSPGVPNTEAFF
>TRBJ2-7|TRBV7-2
CASSLIAGSQYEQYF
>TRBJ2-3|TRBV18
CASSPPGLAGGQDTQYF
>TRBJ1-5|TRBV19
CASSPDRGGQPQHF
>TRBJ1-6|TRBV19
CASSILASNSPLHF
>TRBJ2-7|TRBV19
CASPDGRFYEQYF
>TRBJ1-5|TRBV30
CAWSVTGNQPQHF
>TRBJ2-7|TRBV10-3
CAISEGTTKGEQYF
>TRBJ2-3|TRBV7-3
CASSFSSGTSGSTDTQYF
>TRBJ1-2|TRBV14
CASSQVFRGRYTAYGYTF
>TRBJ2-1|TRBV13
CASVLAGYNEQFF
>TRBJ1-2|TRBV30
CAWDRGGNGYTF
>TRBJ2-1|TRBV7-2
CASSLDTGARNEQFF
>TRBJ1-6|TRBV7-6
CASSRDRANSPLHF
>TRBJ1-1|TRBV30
CAWSVETGTEAFF
>TRBJ2-7|TRBV12-3/TRBV12-4
CASGRTGSTEQYF
>TRBJ1-4|TRBV11-2
CASSNRDSFNEKLFF
>TRBJ1-5|TRBV18
CASSRTGSNQPQHF
>TRBJ2-5|TRBV7-2
CASSQRTSGLLQETQYF
>TRBJ2-7|TRBV6-5
CASSYGLSRGYEQYF
>TRBJ2-7|TRBV27
CASSPTGIEQYF
>TRBJ2-7|TRBV28
CASGTWDSEQYF
>TRBJ2-1|TRBV7-2
CASSLEGLGEQFF
>TRBJ1-5|TRBV27
CASGDRANQPQHF
>TRBJ1-1|TRBV18
CASSPFGTGNTEAFF
>TRBJ1-6|TRBV5-1
CASSSGQGGNSPLHF
>TRBJ1-4|TRBV3-1/TRBV3-2
CASSQEGGPNEKLFF
>TRBJ1-4|TRBV15
CATSRGGRGSNEKLFF
>TRBJ1-6|TRBV4-3
CASSQVTGKNSPLHF
>TRBJ2-5|TRBV3-1/TRBV3-2
CASSQEGLVGETQYF
>TRBJ1-3|TRBV6-6
CASSYLDRASGNTIYF
>TRBJ2-4|TRBV18
CASSGGDIQYF
>TRBJ1-4|TRBV18
CASSPRRGRDEKLFF
>TRBJ2-4|TRBV6-5
CASSYRDNGDIQYF
>TRBJ1-2|TRBV19
CASSPEAANYGYTF
>TRBJ1-1|TRBV4-1
CASSQGDRGDTEAFF
>TRBJ1-2|TRBV19
CASSIAGDLGYTF
>TRBJ1-2|TRBV15
CATSRDVGSLTYGYTF
>TRBJ2-1|TRBV6-5
CASSRLAGGNEQFF
>TRBJ1-1|TRBV7-2
CASSGGFSLESAFF
>TRBJ2-3|TRBV7-9
CASNSFQGFDTQYF
>TRBJ2-2|TRBV3-1/TRBV3-2
CASSQGKRRGNTGELFF
>TRBJ1-6|TRBV6-2/TRBV6-3
CASSPVDRGNSPLHF
>TRBJ1-3|TRBV10-1
CASRPGVEAGNTIYF
>TRBJ2-3|TRBV7-2
CASSLRGLQATQYF
>TRBJ1-5|TRBV2
CASSWDSYNQPQHF
>TRBJ1-1|TRBV5-4
CASSSYRGNTEAFF
>TRBJ2-3|TRBV5-8
CASSLGAGGGDTQYF
>TRBJ1-5|TRBV4-1
CASSQDTFGVFSNQPQHF
>TRBJ1-5|TRBV6-2/TRBV6-3
CASSYLIGGHQPQHF
>TRBJ1-2|TRBV13
CASSNGQGVLYGYTF
>TRBJ1-4|TRBV3-1/TRBV3-2
CASSQTSTGGSNEKLFF